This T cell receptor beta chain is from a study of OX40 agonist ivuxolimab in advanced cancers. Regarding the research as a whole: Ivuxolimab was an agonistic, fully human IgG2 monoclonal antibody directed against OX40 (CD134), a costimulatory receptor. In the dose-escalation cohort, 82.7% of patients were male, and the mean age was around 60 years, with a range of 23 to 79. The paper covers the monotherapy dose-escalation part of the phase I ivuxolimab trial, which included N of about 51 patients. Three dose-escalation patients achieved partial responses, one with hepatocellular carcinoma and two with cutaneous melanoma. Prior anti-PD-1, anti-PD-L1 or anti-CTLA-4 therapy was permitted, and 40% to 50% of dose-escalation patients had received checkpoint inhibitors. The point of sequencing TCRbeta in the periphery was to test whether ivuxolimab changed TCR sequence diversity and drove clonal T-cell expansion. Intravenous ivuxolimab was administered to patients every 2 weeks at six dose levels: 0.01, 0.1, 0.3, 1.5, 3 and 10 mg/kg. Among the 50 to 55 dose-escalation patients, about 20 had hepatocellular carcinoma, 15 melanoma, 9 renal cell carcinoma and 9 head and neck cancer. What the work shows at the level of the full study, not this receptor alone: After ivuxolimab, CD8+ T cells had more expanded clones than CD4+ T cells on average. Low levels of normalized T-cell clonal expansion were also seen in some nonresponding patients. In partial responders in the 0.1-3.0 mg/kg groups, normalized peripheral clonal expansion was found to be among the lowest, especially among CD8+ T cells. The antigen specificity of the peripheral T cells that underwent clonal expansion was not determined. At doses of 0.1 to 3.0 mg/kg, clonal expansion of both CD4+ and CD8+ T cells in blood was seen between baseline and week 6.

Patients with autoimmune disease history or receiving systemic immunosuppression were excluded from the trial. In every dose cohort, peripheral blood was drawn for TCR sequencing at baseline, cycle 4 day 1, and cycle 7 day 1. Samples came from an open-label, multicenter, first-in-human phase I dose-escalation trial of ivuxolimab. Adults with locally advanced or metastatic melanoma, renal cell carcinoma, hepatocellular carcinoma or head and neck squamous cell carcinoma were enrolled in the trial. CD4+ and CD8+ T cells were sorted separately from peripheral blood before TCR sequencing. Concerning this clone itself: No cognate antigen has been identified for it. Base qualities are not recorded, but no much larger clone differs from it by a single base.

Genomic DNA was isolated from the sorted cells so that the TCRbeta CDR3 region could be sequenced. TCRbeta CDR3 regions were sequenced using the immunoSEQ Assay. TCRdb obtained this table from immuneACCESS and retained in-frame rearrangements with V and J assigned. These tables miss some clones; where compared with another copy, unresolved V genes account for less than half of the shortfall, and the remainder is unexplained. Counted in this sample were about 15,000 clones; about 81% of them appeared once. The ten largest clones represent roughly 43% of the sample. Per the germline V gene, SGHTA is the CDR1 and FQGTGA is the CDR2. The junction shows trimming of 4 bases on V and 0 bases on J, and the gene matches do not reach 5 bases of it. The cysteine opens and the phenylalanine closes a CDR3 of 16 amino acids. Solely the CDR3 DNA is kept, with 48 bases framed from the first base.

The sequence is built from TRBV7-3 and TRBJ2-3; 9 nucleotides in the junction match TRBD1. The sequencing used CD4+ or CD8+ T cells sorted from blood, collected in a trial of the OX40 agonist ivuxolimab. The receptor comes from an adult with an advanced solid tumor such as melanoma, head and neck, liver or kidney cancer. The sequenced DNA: TGTGCCAGCAGCTCAGGGACAGGGTCTAGCACAGATACGCAGTATTTT. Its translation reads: CASSSGTGSSTDTQYF.